Below, 25 T cell receptor beta chains from the same sample are listed, as sequenced in a study of T cells after yellow fever vaccination. Each CDR3 protein is one row after TCRdb ran MiXCR on the 5' RACE reads. The table shows about 350,000 distinct CDR3 sequences, with roughly an eighth occurring only once. Sequencing used CD4+ T cells sorted from PBMCs, obtained 15 days after the yellow fever booster vaccination. The receptors shown here come from a man in his late teens or twenties who received the YFV17D yellow fever vaccine.

In this sample, this clonotype turned up many times. The J gene is TRBJ2-1, the V gene TRBV12-3 or TRBV12-4; D unclear. The CDR3 is 15 residues long. V lost 3 bases, J lost 0 bases, and 9 bases lay in between. Written as DNA, the CDR3 is TGTGCCAGCAGTTTCCAATTGAGCTCCTACAATGAGCAGTTCTTC. Translating gives CASSFQLSSYNEQFF.

CDR3 nucleotide sequence: TGTGCCAGCAGAATGACAGACTCCAATGAAAAACTGTTTTTT. As protein: CASRMTDSNEKLFF. V and J are TRBV6-1 and TRBJ1-4; D may be TRBD1 (5 bases). The CDR3 loop spans 14 amino acids. Between the trimmed V and J ends, which lost 6 bases and 5 bases, there was a span of 13 bases. Germline-derived CDR1 and CDR2 are MNHNS and SASEGT.

The rearrangement joins TRBV15 to TRBJ1-2; D possibly corresponds to TRBD1 (5 bases). Trimming took off 0 bases at V and 7 bases at J, with 9 bases between the two ends. CDR1 is LNHNV, CDR2 YYDKDF, per germline (reference sequence). The CDR3 totals 13 residues. The CDR3 sequence is CATSRDRRGGYTF. For the CDR3, the DNA is TGTGCCACCAGCAGAGATCGGAGGGGTGGCTACACCTTC. Full variable domain (rest looked up from reference TRBV15 and TRBJ1-2): DAMVIQNPRYQVTQFGKPVTLSCSQTLNHNVMYWYQQKSSQAPKLLFHYYDKDFNNEADTPDNFQSRRPNTSFCFLDIRSPGLGDTAMYLCATSRDRRGGYTFGSGTRLTVV.

CDR3: CASSGSGTATGEQYF. CDR3 bases: TGTGCCAGTTCTGGTTCCGGGACAGCAACGGGGGAGCAGTACTTC. V usage is TRBV19 and J usage is TRBJ2-7, with 7 bases lining up with TRBD1. Per the germline V gene, CDR1 is LNHDA and CDR2 is SQIVND (reference sequence). The CDR3 sequence is 15 residues long. V gave up 8 bases and J gave up 7 bases; unmatched junction bases: 17.

The table lists this clonotype with many counts. The chain employs TRBV12-3 or TRBV12-4 and TRBJ2-5, with D possibly being TRBD1 (5 bases). Trimming removed 5 bases at V and 1 base at J, with 11 bases between. CDR3 length: 14 residues. CDR3 residues: CASSPTVIQETQYF. In DNA, the CDR3 is TGTGCCAGCAGTCCGACAGTAATCCAAGAGACCCAGTACTTC.

This chain joins TRBV15 and TRBJ1-5, with 8 nucleotides matching TRBD1. CDR3 length: 15 amino acids. The junction had 2 bases not matched to a gene; V was cut back by 0 bases and J by 4 bases. CDR1 LNHNV and CDR2 YYDKDF come from the germline V gene (reference sequence). In nucleotides, the CDR3 is TGTGCCACCAGCAGAGAAGGGACAGGTAATCAGCCCCAGCATTTT. Translation: CATSREGTGNQPQHF.

This clonotype was counted ten times or more. V and J are TRBV10-2 and TRBJ2-7, with D maybe TRBD1 (5 bases). The CDR3 consists of 12 residues. V lost 6 bases and J lost 3, with 9 bases in between. Germline V gene sequence: CDR1 WSHSY, CDR2 SAAADI. CDR3 nucleotides: TGCGCCAGCAGCACTCAGGGCTACGAGCAGTACTTC. Its protein product is CASSTQGYEQYF.

The rearrangement links TRBV5-1 to TRBJ2-2; TRBD1 might be the D (6 bases). CDR1 and CDR2 from the germline V gene are SGHRS and YFSETQ. V was clipped by 3 bases and J by 5 bases, with 14 bases between them. The CDR3 has 15 residues. CDR3 protein: CASSSQGQGTGELFF. In DNA form, the CDR3 reads TGCGCCAGCAGCTCTCAGGGCCAGGGGACCGGGGAGCTGTTTTTT.

The chain carries TRBV7-6 and TRBJ2-5, with 9 bases that match TRBD1. Germline CDR1 SGHVS, CDR2 FNYEAQ. V was pared by 5 bases and J by 2 bases, with 3 bases of the junction left unmatched. The CDR3 has 14 amino acids. The CDR3: CASSIDRGQETQYF. Here the CDR3 DNA reads TGTGCCAGCAGCATCGACAGGGGGCAAGAGACCCAGTACTTC. Drawing the rest from reference TRBV7-6 and TRBJ2-5, the complete variable domain is GAGVSQSPRYKVTKRGQDVALRCDPISGHVSLYWYRQALGQGPEFLTYFNYEAQQDKSGLPNDRFSAERPEGSISTLTIQRTEQRDSAMYRCASSIDRGQETQYFGPGTRLLVL.

This clonotype was seen only a few times. The rearrangement uses TRBV19 and TRBJ1-5; 8 bases are shared with TRBD1. Looked up from germline, CDR1 is LNHDA and CDR2 is SQIVND (reference sequence). V lost 5 bases to trimming and J lost 3 bases; unmatched junction nucleotides: 6. This CDR3 spans 15 amino acids. The CDR3 protein is CASSDTGGNNQPQHF. The CDR3 DNA is TGTGCCAGTAGTGATACAGGGGGAAACAATCAGCCCCAGCATTTT.

The chain carries TRBV5-1 and TRBJ2-5; 7 bases fit TRBD1. After removal of 3 bases from V and 5 bases from J, the junction contained 10 bases not matched to a gene. Germline CDR1 is SGHRS and CDR2 is YFSETQ. The CDR3 totals 15 residues. CDR3 nucleotides: TGCGCCAGCAGCTCCTTGGTAGGGGGCGGTGAGACCCAGTACTTC. Its protein is CASSSLVGGGETQYF.

The rearrangement joins TRBV12-3 or TRBV12-4 to TRBJ1-1; maybe TRBD1 (6 bases). Trimming removed 2 bases at V and 1 base at J, with 11 bases between. The CDR3 is 15 amino acids. As DNA, the CDR3 is TGTGCCAGCAGTTTATGGAGGGGGGAGAACACTGAAGCTTTCTTT. It translates to CASSLWRGENTEAFF.

Points on this clonotype: This clone may be a read error of a much larger clone one base away. The gene calls are TRBV7-9 and TRBJ2-5; D is perhaps TRBD1 or TRBD2 (5 bases each). Germline CDR1 is SEHNR and CDR2 is FQNEAQ (reference sequence). This CDR3 has 14 residues. The CDR3: CTSSFGTGGETQYF. The CDR3 region has the DNA TGTACCAGCAGCTTCGGGACCGGCGGAGAGACCCAGTACTTC.

This clonotype was counted only a few times. The rearrangement links TRBV7-9 to TRBJ1-2; TRBD1 might be the D (5 bases). The V and J ends lost 5 bases and 3 bases respectively, with 13 bases between them. Germline V gene data show CDR1 as SEHNR and CDR2 as FQNEAQ (reference sequence). There are 14 residues in the CDR3. CDR3 sequence reads: CASSPRAGHYGYTF. For the CDR3, the DNA is TGTGCCAGCAGCCCACGGGCAGGGCACTATGGCTACACCTTC.

This clonotype was detected only a few times. CDR3 nucleotide sequence: TGTGCCAGCATTGAGGGGGGAAACACCGGGGAGCTGTTTTTT. Its protein product is CASIEGGNTGELFF. This chain connects TRBV12-3 or TRBV12-4 to TRBJ2-2, with D perhaps matching TRBD1 or TRBD2 (6 bases each). This CDR3 has 14 amino acids. The ends were cut back, 7 bases at V and 2 bases at J, with 11 bases in the middle.

The sample holds a few counts of this clonotype. The genes are TRBV5-4 and TRBJ2-1, with D perhaps TRBD1 (6 bases). The CDR3 covers 13 residues. V was pared by 5 bases and J by 4 bases, with 10 bases between. Germline values: CDR1 SGHNT, CDR2 YYREEE (reference sequence). CDR3: CASSYTGYNEQFF. The CDR3 bases are TGTGCCAGCAGTTACACAGGGTACAATGAGCAGTTCTTC.

This clonotype was detected only a few times. The chain combines TRBV7-2 with TRBJ1-6; D is unresolved. This CDR3 region has 15 residues. Trimming removed 2 bases at V and 8 bases at J, with 13 bases between. Per the germline V gene, CDR1 is SGHTA and CDR2 is FQGNSA. The DNA for the CDR3 is TGTGCCAGCAGCTTATTCGCAGGAAAAGATTCACCCCTCCACTTT. Translation gives CASSLFAGKDSPLHF.

This clonotype was seen a few times. The rearrangement joins TRBV7-2 to TRBJ1-5, with D unresolved. Germline lookup yields CDR1 SGHTA and CDR2 FQGNSA. The ends were cut back, 3 bases at V and 1 base at J, with 10 bases in the middle. This CDR3 has 15 residues. The CDR3 DNA sequence: TGTGCCAGCAGCTTGGGGTTCGACAGCAATCAGCCCCAGCATTTT. Encoded protein: CASSLGFDSNQPQHF.

The rearrangement uses TRBV27 and TRBJ1-1, with D possibly being TRBD1 (6 bases). The germline V gene encodes CDR1 MNHEY and CDR2 SMNVEV (reference sequence). Trimming left V 8 bases short and J 5 bases short, with 27 bases between. The CDR3 covers 17 residues. CDR3 DNA: TGTGCCAGCCTGTTCCAAAAGGGGGTTAATAGGGCGACTGAAGCTTTCTTT. Protein product: CASLFQKGVNRATEAFF.

This clonotype has only a few counts. The chain recombines TRBV5-1 with TRBJ2-2, with 10 bases matching TRBD1. V dropped 4 bases and J dropped 7; count of bases not matched to a gene: 7. The CDR3 is made up of 15 amino acids. Germline V gene data show CDR1 as SGHRS and CDR2 as YFSETQ. The CDR3 coding sequence is TGCGCCAGCAGCCCTGACAGGGGGCATTACGGGGAGCTGTTTTTT. Protein product: CASSPDRGHYGELFF.

The J gene is TRBJ1-2, the V gene TRBV7-9, with D unresolved. The CDR3 covers 12 residues. Germline lookup yields CDR1 SEHNR and CDR2 FQNEAQ (reference sequence). The V and J ends lost 8 bases and 8 bases respectively, with 15 bases between them. The CDR3 reads CASQDPGAGYTF. The DNA for the CDR3 is TGTGCCAGCCAAGATCCCGGTGCAGGCTACACCTTC. The complete variable domain, with remaining parts taken from reference TRBV7-9 and TRBJ1-2, reads DTGVSQNPRHKITKRGQNVTFRCDPISEHNRLYWYRQTLGQGPEFLTYFQNEAQLEKSRLLSDRFSAERPKGSFSTLEIQRTEQGDSAMYLCASQDPGAGYTFGSGTRLTVV.

The chain combines TRBV5-1 with TRBJ2-3; weak D call: TRBD2 (6 bases). Looked up from germline, CDR1 is SGHRS and CDR2 is YFSETQ. The CDR3 has 14 residues. Trimming took 2 bases from V and 5 from J, leaving 12 bases between them. The CDR3 DNA reads as TGCGCCAGCAGCTTCGGCGGGGTGGGAGATACGCAGTATTTT. This translates into CASSFGGVGDTQYF.

For the CDR3, the DNA is TGTGCCATCAGTGGCGGCAGCACATATAGCAATCAGCCCCAGCATTTT. Protein sequence: CAISGGSTYSNQPQHF. V gene TRBV10-3 combines with J gene TRBJ1-5; no clear D. The CDR3 runs to 16 residues. V was trimmed by 4 bases and J by 0 bases, leaving 13 bases between them. CDR1 is ENHRY, CDR2 SYGVKD, per germline.

CDR3 sequence (DNA): TGTGCCAGCAGCGTTGGGACAGGGAAGTGGCGAACTTCACCCCTCCACTTT. Translated, it gives CASSVGTGKWRTSPLHF. This chain connects TRBV7-2 to TRBJ1-6; 9 bases are a match to TRBD1. V was pared by 5 bases and J by 9 bases, with 14 bases of the junction left unmatched. This CDR3 has 17 amino acids. Germline CDR1 is SGHTA and CDR2 is FQGNSA.

This clonotype was counted many times. This chain connects TRBV5-1 to TRBJ2-2; 7 nucleotides line up with TRBD1. Germline lookup yields CDR1 SGHRS and CDR2 YFSETQ. CDR3 size: 16 residues. With V trimmed by 4 bases and J by 0 bases, 6 bases remained unmatched. The CDR3 DNA sequence: TGCGCCAGCAGCCCCCGGACAGGAACGAACACCGGGGAGCTGTTTTTT. As protein: CASSPRTGTNTGELFF.